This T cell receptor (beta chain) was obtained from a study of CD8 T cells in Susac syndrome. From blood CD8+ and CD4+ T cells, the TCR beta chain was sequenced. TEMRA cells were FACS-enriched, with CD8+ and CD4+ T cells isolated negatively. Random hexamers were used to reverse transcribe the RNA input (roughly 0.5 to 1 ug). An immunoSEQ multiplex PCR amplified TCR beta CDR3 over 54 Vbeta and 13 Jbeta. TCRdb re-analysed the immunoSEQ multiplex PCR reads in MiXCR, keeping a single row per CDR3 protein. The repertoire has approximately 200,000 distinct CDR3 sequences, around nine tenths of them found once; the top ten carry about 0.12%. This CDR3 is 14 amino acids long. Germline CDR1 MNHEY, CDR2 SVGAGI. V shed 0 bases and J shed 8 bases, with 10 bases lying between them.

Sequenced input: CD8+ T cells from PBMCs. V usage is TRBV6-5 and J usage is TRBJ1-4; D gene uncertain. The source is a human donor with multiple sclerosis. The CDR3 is CASSYSAGLEKLFF. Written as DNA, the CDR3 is TGTGCCAGCAGTTACTCGGCCGGCCTCGAAAAACTGTTTTTT.